The 14 T cell receptor beta chains reported below all come from one sample, sequenced in a study of blood T cell repertoires in COVID-19. Generated by immunoSEQ multiplex PCR, the TCRdb table keeps only in-frame clones and is missing some. Of about 250,000 clones detected, about 79% appear once; the ten largest clones hold over 7.5%. The sequenced sample consisted of peripheral blood. The receptors come from an older man with acute or convalescent COVID-19.

The chain links TRBV3-1 (or the pseudogene TRBV3-2) to TRBJ2-2; 12 bases map to TRBD2. This CDR3 has 15 residues. Germline CDR1 and CDR2: LGHDT and YNNKEL (reference sequence). V lost 1 base and J lost 8; bases outside the gene matches: 2. The chain's CDR3 is CASSQGTSGVGELFF. CDR3 nucleotides: TGTGCCAGCAGCCAAGGGACTAGCGGGGTTGGGGAGCTGTTTTTT.

This clone was seen a single time. J is TRBJ1-3 and V is TRBV7-6, with 10 positions matching TRBD1. This CDR3 has 16 amino acids. Per the germline V gene, CDR1 is SGHVS and CDR2 is FNYEAQ. J gave up 4 bases and V 1 base, and 4 bases lay outside the gene matches. The CDR3 sequence is CASSLGQGAKGNTIYF. The CDR3 DNA is TGTGCCAGCAGCTTAGGACAGGGGGCGAAAGGAAACACCATATATTTT.

V is TRBV24-1 and J is TRBJ1-2, with D unclear. The CDR3 has 14 residues. CDR1 KGHDR and CDR2 SFDVKD come from the germline V gene. V was shortened by 0 bases and J by 3 bases, with 7 bases between the two germline ends. This chain's CDR3 is CATSDLWQDYGYTF. CDR3 sequence (DNA): TGTGCCACCAGTGATTTGTGGCAGGACTATGGCTACACCTTC.

J is TRBJ2-2 and V is TRBV5-1, with D tentatively TRBD1 (6 bases). The germline V gene has CDR1 SGHRS and CDR2 YFSETQ. CDR3 length: 16 amino acids. V was trimmed by 5 bases and J by 0 bases, leaving 14 bases between them. This CDR3 reads CASSPGQTANTGELFF. The CDR3 DNA sequence: TGCGCCAGCAGTCCCGGACAGACCGCGAACACCGGGGAGCTGTTTTTT.

The rearrangement uses TRBV6-6 and TRBJ1-1; 10 nucleotides agree with TRBD1. CDR3 length: 15 amino acids. Germline assignment: CDR1 MNHNY and CDR2 SVGAGI (reference sequence). Losses at the gene ends were 4 bases for V and 8 bases for J; bases not matched to a gene: 10. The CDR3: CASSFRTGGAPEAFF. The CDR3 nucleotides read TGTGCCAGCAGTTTCAGGACAGGGGGAGCCCCCGAAGCTTTCTTT.

The rearrangement links TRBV3-1 (or the pseudogene TRBV3-2) to TRBJ1-6, with D hard to call. CDR1 and CDR2 from the germline V gene are LGHDT and YNNKEL (reference sequence). Trimming took off 1 base at V and 7 bases at J, with 5 bases between the two ends. The CDR3 is 13 amino acids. The CDR3 DNA follows: TGTGCCAGCAGCCAAGCCCAAAATTCACCCCTCCACTTT. This translates into CASSQAQNSPLHF.

The rearrangement uses TRBV21-1 and TRBJ2-7; the DNA was not used to check the table's D call, TRBD2. TRBV21-1 is listed as a pseudogene. This CDR3 contains 10 residues. CDR3 in DNA: TGTGCCAGCGGTCCGGGGGAGCAGTACTTC. Translated, it gives CASGPGEQYF.

The CDR3 protein is CASSVGQSSGNTIYF. CDR3 bases: TGTGCCAGCAGCGTAGGACAGAGCTCTGGAAACACCATATATTTT. The chain employs TRBV9 and TRBJ1-3; TRBD1 might be the D (5 bases). Deletions cut 0 bases from V and 0 bases from J, with 7 bases between. This CDR3 region has 15 residues. The germline V gene encodes CDR1 SGDLS and CDR2 YYNGEE. Full variable domain (missing parts from reference TRBV9 and TRBJ1-3): DSGVTQTPKHLITATGQRVTLRCSPRSGDLSVYWYQQSLDQGLQFLIQYYNGEERAKGNILERFSAQQFPDLHSELNLSSLELGDSALYFCASSVGQSSGNTIYFGEGSWLTVV.

The chain employs TRBV20-1 and TRBJ2-2, with D perhaps TRBD2 (6 bases). The CDR3 loop spans 13 amino acids. Germline CDR1 DFQATT, CDR2 SNEGSKA (reference sequence). With 3 bases removed from V and 6 bases from J, the gap between germline ends came to 11 bases. The CDR3 DNA is TGCAGTGCTAGTAGGAGGGTGGCCGGGGAGCTGTTTTTT. This codes for CSASRRVAGELFF.

CDR3 nucleotides: TGTGCCAGCAGCCTAAAACAGGGGTTGGGCACTGAAGCTTTCTTT. It translates to CASSLKQGLGTEAFF. The chain links TRBV6-5 to TRBJ1-1, with 7 bases aligning to TRBD1. Germline trimming cut 6 bases from V and 4 bases from J; bases unmatched to any gene: 11. Germline loops: CDR1 MNHEY, CDR2 SVGAGI. This CDR3 is built from 15 residues.

This rearrangement joins TRBV6-6 to TRBJ1-2, with unresolved D. CDR1 and CDR2 (germline): MNHNY, SVGAGI (reference sequence). Trimming took 7 bases from V and 8 from J, leaving 17 bases between them. The CDR3 spans 13 residues. The CDR3 DNA is TGTGCCAGCATAAGCGAAGGACTAAGGGGCTACACCTTC. Translated, it gives CASISEGLRGYTF.

V is TRBV7-9 and J is TRBJ1-2; D uncertain. This CDR3 has 13 amino acids. The germline CDR1 and CDR2 sequences are SEHNR and FQNEAQ (reference sequence). Trimming took 8 bases from V and 4 from J, leaving 14 bases between them. DNA of the CDR3: TGTGCCAGCCGCCCCGCGGAGATCTATGGCTACACCTTC. Protein: CASRPAEIYGYTF.

This chain connects TRBV5-4 to TRBJ1-2; TRBD1 matches at 9 bases. The CDR3 has 15 residues. CDR1 is SGHNT, CDR2 YYREEE, per germline (reference sequence). The junction had 5 bases not matched to a gene; V was cut back by 0 bases and J by 5 bases. The CDR3 DNA reads TGTGCCAGCAGCTTGGCGGGACAGGGAGGGTATGGCTACACCTTC. Protein sequence: CASSLAGQGGYGYTF.

The chain joins TRBV29-1 to TRBJ1-5; the D gene is possibly TRBD1 (6 bases). The V end was cut by 6 bases, the J end by 9 bases, with 15 bases between. This CDR3 has 12 residues. The germline V gene encodes CDR1 SQVTM and CDR2 ANQGSEA. The CDR3 sequence: CSVATGIGPQHF. CDR3 DNA sequence: TGCAGCGTCGCAACAGGGATCGGGCCCCAGCATTTT.